The text below deals with one TCR beta chain. The antigen is undetermined. This CDR3 comprises 15 residues. CDR1 MDHEN and CDR2 SYDVKM come from the germline V gene. V dropped 8 bases and J dropped 8; count of bases not matched to a gene: 16. This specimen comes from a study of persistence of HIV-infected CD4 T cells. Whole-study results and caveats: Rare CMV-responding cells carrying HIV-1 proviruses were not analyzed separately for TCR.

Nonspecific anti-CD3/anti-CD28 bead stimulation represents the broad CD4+ T cell repertoire. Responding CD4+ T cells were sorted by upregulation of both CD40 ligand and CD69. Undetectable plasma HIV-1 RNA below 50 copies/mL lasted at least 4 years. This was the immunoSEQ version 4 assay in survey mode. Sequenced by immunoSEQ multiplex PCR; TCRdb stores in-frame clones only, minus some. The repertoire holds roughly 43,000 clones, 80% to 90% seen once, with 0.95% to 1.1% in the top ten. This sample comprised CD4+ T cells sorted from PBMCs after approximately 18-hour stimulation, obtained from a patient who received antiretroviral therapy. The V gene is TRBV28, the J gene TRBJ1-2; 8 nucleotides match TRBD1. The receptor's source is an adult man with HIV who was CMV-seropositive. CDR3 sequence reads: CASVIATGETGGYTF. The CDR3 region has the DNA TGTGCCAGCGTTATTGCGACAGGGGAAACTGGAGGCTACACCTTC.